This T cell receptor beta chain was identified during a study of tumor T cells in aggressive B-cell lymphoma. Only in-frame clones appear in the TCRdb table, and some are missing; sequencing was by immunoSEQ multiplex PCR. The sample yields 10,000 or so clones, about 85% seen once. Germline V lookup: CDR1 SGHAT, CDR2 FQDESV (reference sequence). Trimming took 1 base from V and 2 from J, leaving 6 bases between them. The CDR3 covers 13 residues. V and J are TRBV11-1 and TRBJ2-7; D is unresolved. The sequencing input was tumor tissue. This TCR came from an adult with diffuse large B cell lymphoma. CDR3 residues: CASSLGGTYEQYF. The CDR3 DNA sequence: TGTGCCAGCAGCTTAGGCGGAACCTACGAGCAGTACTTC.